This is a list of T cell receptor beta chains from one sample in a study of PD-L1 blockade in urothelial cancer. TCRdb's copy holds only in-frame clones and misses some; the assay was immunoSEQ multiplex PCR. The sample yields tens of thousands of clones, around 84% seen once. The sample consisted of PBMCs, taken around atezolizumab (anti-PD-L1) treatment. All receptors derive from a man between 70 and 80 years old with urothelial cancer. CDR3s include the opening cysteine and the closing phenylalanine or tryptophan. D genes are given only for firm matches. Clone size is given for some rows only: seen once, a few or many times, or a class if the clone is expanded.

j_call d_call clone_size v_call cdr3_aa cdr3_nt
TRBJ2-7 TRBD2 . TRBV6-5 CASAVGGGYEQYF TGTGCCAGCGCGGTGGGCGGGGGCTACGAGCAGTACTTC
TRBJ2-7 . . TRBV28 CASSFEVGEQYF TGTGCCAGCAGTTTTGAGGTTGGCGAGCAGTACTTC
TRBJ1-2 . . TRBV16 CASSQGLGPGPFF TGTGCCAGCAGCCAGGGTTTGGGGCCAGGGCCCTTCTTC
TRBJ2-5 . . TRBV15 CATSRGLQETQYF TGTGCCACCAGCAGGGGCCTCCAAGAGACCCAGTACTTC
TRBJ1-1 . . TRBV18 CASSTTENTEAFF TGTGCCAGCTCAACGACAGAGAACACTGAAGCTTTCTTT
TRBJ2-3 TRBD2 once TRBV27 CASSRTSGLRTDTQYF TGTGCCAGCAGTAGGACTAGCGGACTTCGCACAGATACGCAGTATTTT
TRBJ1-1 TRBD1 . TRBV5-1 CASTETGVAFF TGCGCCAGCACCGAGACAGGGGTCGCTTTCTTT
TRBJ2-7 . . TRBV5-1 CASSLRPGGYEQYF TGCGCCAGCAGCTTGAGGCCAGGTGGCTACGAGCAGTACTTC
TRBJ2-5 TRBD2 . TRBV5-1 CASSVGTSVETQYF TGCGCCAGCAGCGTGGGCACTAGCGTTGAGACCCAGTACTTC
TRBJ2-1 TRBD2 . TRBV5-4 CASSPRAGGWFF TGTGCCAGCAGCCCCAGAGCGGGAGGCTGGTTCTTC
TRBJ2-7 TRBD1 . TRBV2 CASIPSTGGGLGEQYF TGTGCCAGCATCCCGAGTACAGGGGGTGGGCTAGGAGAGCAGTACTTC
TRBJ1-1 . . TRBV7-8 CASSYGRSEAFF TGTGCCAGCAGCTATGGTCGGTCTGAAGCTTTCTTT
TRBJ2-1 TRBD1 . TRBV5-6 CASRSGTGGYNEQFF TGTGCCAGCAGATCCGGGACAGGAGGCTACAATGAGCAGTTCTTC
TRBJ1-5 . . TRBV18 CASSPGEGQPQHF TGTGCCAGCTCACCAGGGGAGGGTCAGCCCCAGCATTTT
TRBJ1-1 . . TRBV18 CASSPPAQGYNTEAFF TGTGCCAGCTCACCACCAGCCCAGGGGTATAACACTGAAGCTTTCTTT
TRBJ1-6 . once TRBV18 CASSPGTGRGSPLHF TGTGCCAGCTCCCCGGGAACAGGGAGAGGTTCACCCCTCCACTTT
TRBJ2-3 TRBD2 . TRBV11-2 CASSFKGAGGPDTQYF TGTGCCAGCAGCTTCAAGGGAGCGGGAGGTCCAGATACGCAGTATTTT
TRBJ2-3 . . TRBV19 CASSSSRADTQYF TGTGCCAGTAGTTCTAGCCGCGCAGATACGCAGTATTTT
TRBJ2-2 . . TRBV29-1 CSGGTGTHTGELFF TGCAGCGGGGGGACCGGGACACACACCGGGGAGCTGTTTTTT
TRBJ2-7 TRBD2 . TRBV28 CASSPGTSGRAVQSDEQYF TGTGCCAGCAGCCCCGGGACTAGCGGGAGGGCCGTACAAAGCGACGAGCAGTACTTC
TRBJ1-1 . . TRBV5-1 CASSLRVGFTEAFF TGCGCCAGCAGCCTGAGGGTGGGGTTCACTGAAGCTTTCTTT
TRBJ1-6 . . TRBV30 CAWSPGHGFSPLHF TGTGCCTGGAGTCCGGGACACGGCTTTTCACCCCTCCACTTT
TRBJ2-5 TRBD1 . TRBV18 CASSPKGGTGKETQYF TGTGCCAGCTCACCAAAGGGTGGGACAGGGAAAGAGACCCAGTACTTC
TRBJ1-2 . . TRBV6-1 CASSEVADYGYTF TGTGCCAGCAGTGAAGTCGCAGACTATGGCTACACCTTC
TRBJ1-4 . few TRBV5-1 CASSLGRGSATNEKLFF TGCGCCAGCAGCTTGGGGAGGGGCTCTGCAACTAATGAAAAACTGTTTTTT
TRBJ2-5 TRBD1 once TRBV11-3 CASSQGQNLQETQYF TGTGCCAGCAGCCAGGGACAGAATCTACAAGAGACCCAGTACTTC
TRBJ1-2 . . TRBV9 CASSVVDSGDYGYTF TGTGCCAGCAGCGTAGTGGATTCAGGGGACTATGGCTACACCTTC
TRBJ2-3 TRBD2 . TRBV19 CASSGELAGGHPSTDTQYF TGTGCCAGTAGTGGTGAGTTGGCGGGGGGACACCCAAGCACAGATACGCAGTATTTT
TRBJ2-7 . . TRBV7-9 CASRLEGVSSDEQYF TGTGCCAGCAGATTGGAGGGAGTTTCGTCCGACGAGCAGTACTTC
TRBJ2-6 . . TRBV5-6 CASSSEVYSGANVLTF TGTGCCAGCAGCTCCGAGGTCTACTCTGGGGCCAACGTCCTGACTTTC
TRBJ1-1 . . TRBV7-9 CASTLSNTEAFF TGTGCCAGCACCCTCAGTAACACTGAAGCTTTCTTT
TRBJ2-3 TRBD2 once TRBV5-6 CASSFERDTDTQYF TGTGCCAGCAGTTTTGAGCGGGACACAGATACGCAGTATTTT
TRBJ2-3 . . TRBV6-4 CASSDRGRGATDTQYF TGTGCCAGCAGTGATCGGGGACGGGGGGCGACAGATACGCAGTATTTT
TRBJ1-5 TRBD1 . TRBV6-1 CASSEAGGRQPQHF TGTGCCAGCAGTGAGGCAGGGGGCAGGCAGCCCCAGCATTTT
TRBJ2-3 . . TRBV19 CASSIGESTDTQYF TGTGCCAGTAGTATAGGTGAGAGCACAGATACGCAGTATTTT
TRBJ2-1 . . TRBV6-5 CASSYAGFPSYNEQFF TGTGCCAGCAGTTACGCAGGTTTCCCCTCCTACAATGAGCAGTTCTTC
TRBJ1-6 . . TRBV18 CASSPDKDGSYNSPLHF TGTGCCAGCTCACCCGACAAAGATGGCTCCTATAATTCACCCCTCCACTTT
TRBJ2-5 TRBD2 . TRBV2 CASSEGLAGGIQETQYF TGTGCCAGCAGTGAAGGGCTAGCGGGGGGTATCCAAGAGACCCAGTACTTC
TRBJ2-2 . . TRBV28 CASSPVGEGTGELFF TGTGCCAGCAGTCCCGTTGGCGAGGGCACCGGGGAGCTGTTTTTT
TRBJ1-4 . . TRBV5-6 CASSILLETREKLFF TGTGCCAGCAGCATCCTACTTGAGACTAGGGAAAAACTGTTTTTT
TRBJ1-1 TRBD1 . TRBV29-1 CSVEVNRGKQAFF TGCAGCGTTGAAGTTAACAGGGGGAAACAGGCTTTCTTT
TRBJ1-4 TRBD1 . TRBV18 CASSRSQGVKEKLFF TGTGCCAGCTCCCGCTCCCAGGGGGTCAAGGAAAAACTGTTTTTT
TRBJ1-2 . once TRBV30 CAWSVLGGYHGYTF TGTGCCTGGAGTGTACTGGGAGGTTACCATGGCTACACCTTC
TRBJ2-1 . . TRBV5-5 CASSLDGGTYNEQFF TGTGCCAGCAGCTTGGATGGCGGAACCTACAATGAGCAGTTCTTC
TRBJ2-2 TRBD2 . TRBV9 CASTKRSPAGGVFDTGELFF TGTGCCAGCACCAAAAGATCTCCGGCGGGAGGGGTGTTCGACACCGGGGAGCTGTTTTTT
TRBJ2-4 . once TRBV5-6 CASSLKQVDIQYF TGTGCCAGCAGCCTGAAACAGGTTGACATTCAGTACTTC
TRBJ1-2 TRBD1 . TRBV19 CASSIAQTGRNYGYTF TGTGCCAGTAGTATAGCCCAGACAGGGAGGAACTATGGCTACACCTTC
TRBJ1-5 TRBD1 few TRBV19 CASSSRDRGIQPQHF TGTGCCAGTAGCTCCCGGGACAGGGGAATTCAGCCCCAGCATTTT
TRBJ2-2 . . TRBV6-6 CASSRYRVTNTGELFF TGTGCCAGCAGCCGTTACCGGGTTACGAACACCGGGGAGCTGTTTTTT